The 8 T cell receptor beta chains below come from one sample, sequenced in a study of blood T cell repertoires in COVID-19. The table came from immunoSEQ multiplex PCR; TCRdb's copy has only in-frame clones and leaves some out. Of under 150,000 clones listed, about three quarters are singletons. Sequenced input: PBMCs or T cells enriched from blood (not recorded which). These receptor sequences come from a woman between 45 and 60 years old who had recovered from COVID-19.

This clone appeared a few times. V gene TRBV27 combines with J gene TRBJ1-2; D is perhaps TRBD1 (5 bases). Germline CDR1 reads MNHEY; CDR2 reads SMNVEV (reference sequence). This CDR3 is 15 amino acids long. V was shortened by 7 bases and J by 2 bases, with 17 bases between the two germline ends. In DNA, the CDR3 is TGTGCCAGCAAACTACAGGCTCAGGCAAACTATGGCTACACCTTC. Residues: CASKLQAQANYGYTF.

V usage is TRBV11-3 and J usage is TRBJ2-2; 7 bases match TRBD1. The CDR3 runs to 15 residues. Trimming cost V 6 bases and J 1 base; bases outside gene matches: 5. Germline V gene sequence: CDR1 SGHNT, CDR2 YENEEA. The CDR3 here is CASSVQGKNTGELFF. CDR3 DNA sequence: TGTGCCAGCAGTGTACAGGGGAAGAACACCGGGGAGCTGTTTTTT. The full variable domain, in which reference TRBV11-3 and TRBJ2-2 provide the parts outside the CDR3, is EAGVVQSPRYKIIEKKQPVAFWCNPISGHNTLYWYLQNLGQGPELLIRYENEEAVDDSQLPKDRFSAERLKGVDSTLKIQPAELGDSAVYLCASSVQGKNTGELFFGEGSRLTVL.

The chain combines TRBV3-1 (or the pseudogene TRBV3-2) with TRBJ2-1; 9 positions agree with TRBD2. Germline V gene lookup returns CDR1 LGHDT and CDR2 YNNKEL (reference sequence). CDR3 length equals 17 residues. Trimming took 1 base from V and 2 from J; bases not matched to a gene: 6. The CDR3 DNA sequence: TGTGCCAGCAGCCAAGGAGGGGCGGGAGGGCCCTACAATGAGCAGTTCTTC. Translation gives CASSQGGAGGPYNEQFF.

The V and J genes are TRBV11-3 and TRBJ2-5; D may be TRBD2 (6 bases). The CDR3 contains 14 residues. The V end lost 5 bases, the J end lost 1 base, and 11 bases lay between the germline ends. Germline assignment: CDR1 SGHNT and CDR2 YENEEA. The chain's CDR3 is CASSGGDLQETQYF. The CDR3 nucleotides are TGTGCCAGCAGCGGAGGGGACCTCCAAGAGACCCAGTACTTC.

The genes are TRBV12-5 and TRBJ2-1; tentatively, D is TRBD2 (7 bases). V was pared by 1 base and J by 12 bases, with 10 bases between. Germline CDR1 is LGHNT and CDR2 is FRNRAP. The CDR3 runs 12 residues. CDR3 residues: CASGLEGGMQFF. In DNA form, the CDR3 reads TGTGCTAGTGGTTTGGAGGGGGGGATGCAGTTCTTC.

This chain uses TRBV27 with TRBJ2-7, with a possible D match to TRBD2 (6 bases). The V end was cut by 8 bases, the J end by 6 bases, with 20 bases between. Germline V gives CDR1 MNHEY, CDR2 SMNVEV (reference sequence). CDR3 size: 14 residues. The CDR3 loop reads CASGDGGKYGEQYF. CDR3 DNA: TGTGCCAGCGGCGACGGAGGGAAATACGGCGAGCAGTACTTC.

The chain is built from TRBV9 and TRBJ2-5; tentative D call: TRBD2 (6 bases). The V and J ends lost 3 bases and 1 base respectively, with 16 bases between them. CDR1 is SGDLS and CDR2 is YYNGEE in the germline V gene. The CDR3 extends over 16 amino acids. CDR3 in amino acids: CASSASLSRGQETQYF. Written as DNA, the CDR3 is TGTGCCAGCAGCGCCTCCCTTTCGCGGGGCCAAGAGACCCAGTACTTC.

V is TRBV7-2 and J is TRBJ2-2, with 13 bases lining up with TRBD2. The CDR3 extends over 19 amino acids. The germline CDR1 and CDR2 sequences are SGHTA and FQGNSA. V was clipped by 5 bases and J by 1 base; unmatched bases: 10. The CDR3 nucleotides read TGTGCCAGCAGCCAAATCGGGACTAGCGGGGAGCGGAACACCGGGGAGCTGTTTTTT. Its protein product is CASSQIGTSGERNTGELFF. Together with reference TRBV7-2 and TRBJ2-2, the CDR3 gives the full variable domain: GAGVSQSPSNKVTEKGKDVELRCDPISGHTALYWYRQSLGQGLEFLIYFQGNSAPDKSGLPSDRFSAERTGGSVSTLTIQRTQQEDSAVYLCASSQIGTSGERNTGELFFGEGSRLTVL.